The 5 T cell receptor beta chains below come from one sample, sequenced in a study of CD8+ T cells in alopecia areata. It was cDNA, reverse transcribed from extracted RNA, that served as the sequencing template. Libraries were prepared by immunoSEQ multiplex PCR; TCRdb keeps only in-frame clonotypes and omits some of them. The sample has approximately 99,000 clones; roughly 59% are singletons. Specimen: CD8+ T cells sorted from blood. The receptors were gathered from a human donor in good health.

This CDR3 reads CASSLAGRASNQPQHF. The CDR3 DNA reads TGTGCCAGCAGCTTAGCTGGCAGAGCGAGCAATCAGCCCCAGCATTTT. This chain uses TRBV7-8 with TRBJ1-5; D remains unclear. The ends were cut back, 0 bases at V and 1 base at J, with 10 bases in the middle. Germline V gene lookup returns CDR1 SGHVS and CDR2 FQNEAQ. This CDR3 is built from 16 residues. The full variable domain, rest sourced from reference TRBV7-8 and TRBJ1-5, is GAGVSQSPRYKVAKRGQDVALRCDPISGHVSLFWYQQALGQGPEFLTYFQNEAQLDKSGLPSDRFFAERPEGSVSTLKIQRTQQEDSAVYLCASSLAGRASNQPQHFGDGTRLSIL.

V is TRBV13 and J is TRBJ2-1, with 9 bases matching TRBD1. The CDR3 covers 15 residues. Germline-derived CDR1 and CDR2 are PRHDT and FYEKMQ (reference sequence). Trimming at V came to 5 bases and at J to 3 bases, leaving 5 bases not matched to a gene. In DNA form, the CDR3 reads TGTGCCAGCAGCCGGACAGGGGAAGGCTACAATGAGCAGTTCTTC. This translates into CASSRTGEGYNEQFF.

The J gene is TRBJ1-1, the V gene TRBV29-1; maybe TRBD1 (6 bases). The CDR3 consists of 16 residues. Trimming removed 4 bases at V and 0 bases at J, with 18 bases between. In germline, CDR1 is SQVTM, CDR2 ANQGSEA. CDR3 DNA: TGCAGCGTTGGGTCCAGCTTCACAGGGTTGAACACTGAAGCTTTCTTT. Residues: CSVGSSFTGLNTEAFF. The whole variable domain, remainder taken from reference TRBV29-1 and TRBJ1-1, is SAVISQKPSRDICQRGTSLTIQCQVDSQVTMMFWYRQQPGQSLTLIATANQGSEATYESGFVIDKFPISRPNLTFSTLTVSNMSPEDSSIYLCSVGSSFTGLNTEAFFGQGTRLTVV.

The chain's CDR3 is CASSLGQGYTGELFF. CDR3 in DNA: TGTGCCAGCAGCTTGGGACAGGGTTACACCGGGGAGCTGTTTTTT. The chain employs TRBV5-6 and TRBJ2-2; 7 bases line up with TRBD1. Germline CDR1 and CDR2: SGHDT and YYEEEE. The CDR3 has 15 residues. The V segment lost 0 bases and the J segment 3 bases; nucleotides outside the gene matches: 2.

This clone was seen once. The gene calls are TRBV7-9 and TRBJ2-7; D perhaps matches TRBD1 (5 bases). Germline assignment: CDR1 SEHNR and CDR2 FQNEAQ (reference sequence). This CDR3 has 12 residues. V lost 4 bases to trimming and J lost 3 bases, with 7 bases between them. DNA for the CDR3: TGTGCCAGCAGCTCGACAGACTACGAGCAGTACTTC. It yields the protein CASSSTDYEQYF.